Listed below are T cell receptor beta chains from one sample, sequenced in a study of T-cell memory formation after mild COVID-19. TCRdb analysed the 5' RACE reads with MiXCR anew, one entry per CDR3 protein. The table has 250,000 to 400,000 distinct CDR3 sequences, approximately 15% seen once. The sequencing sample was made of PBMCs or a T cell subset sorted from them (not recorded which). The receptor set was obtained from a young man who had mild COVID-19 (a few samples of this study predate the infection). Cell type and time point are not known. CDR3s include the opening cysteine and the closing phenylalanine or tryptophan. The order of the fields is J gene, clone size, D gene, V gene, CDR3 DNA, CDR3 protein. A D gene is named only where the DNA matches it firmly. Clone size, where shown, is once, few, many, or a class for clones that have expanded.

>TRBJ1-5|NA|NA|TRBV2
TGTGCCAGCAGGGGTGCGGGCAATCAGCCCCAGCATTTT
CASRGAGNQPQHF
>TRBJ2-1|NA|TRBD1|TRBV7-3
TGTGCCAGCAGCTTGGACAACCGGGACAGGCTGAGCTCCTACAATGAGCAGTTCTTC
CASSLDNRDRLSSYNEQFF
>TRBJ2-5|few|TRBD2|TRBV7-6
TGTGCCAGCAGCTTAGCGGGACTAGTTGGCGAGACCCAGTACTTC
CASSLAGLVGETQYF
>TRBJ2-5|NA|NA|TRBV7-2
TGTGCCAGCACTAAGCTTTCGGGCCGTCAAGAGACCCAGTACTTC
CASTKLSGRQETQYF
>TRBJ1-1|few|TRBD1|TRBV10-3
TGTGCCATCAGCGCCGGACAGGGTGGTACTGAAGCTTTCTTT
CAISAGQGGTEAFF
>TRBJ1-5|few|NA|TRBV7-2
TGTGCCAGCAGCTTACGGGGGGCGGGCAATCAGCCCCAGCATTTT
CASSLRGAGNQPQHF
>TRBJ1-1|NA|NA|TRBV7-9
TGTGCCAGCCGCAGCGGGACCCCGAACACTGAAGCTTTCTTT
CASRSGTPNTEAFF
>TRBJ2-3|few|NA|TRBV2
TGTGCCAGCAGTGAGCTACTCAGCACAGATACGCAGTATTTT
CASSELLSTDTQYF
>TRBJ1-5|few|NA|TRBV7-8
TGTGCCAGCAGCTTAGTCCTTTCCGGCAATCAGCCCCAGCATTTT
CASSLVLSGNQPQHF
>TRBJ2-5|NA|TRBD2|TRBV6-1
TGTGCCAGCAGGGATCGGGGGGTGCCGACCCAGTACTTC
CASRDRGVPTQYF
>TRBJ2-2|NA|TRBD1|TRBV20-1
TGCAGTGCTACGGGGACAGAGAACACCGGGGAGCTGTTTTTT
CSATGTENTGELFF
>TRBJ1-5|few|NA|TRBV7-2
TGTGCCAGCAGCTTAGCGCCCTCCGAAGGGCCCCAGCATTTT
CASSLAPSEGPQHF
>TRBJ2-3|few|NA|TRBV7-2
TGTGCCAGCAGCTCCCGGGCGTGGGGAGATACGCAGTATTTT
CASSSRAWGDTQYF
>TRBJ2-7|NA|TRBD1|TRBV6-1
TGTGCCAGCAGTGTTTTGGACAGGGGTTACGAGCAGTACTTC
CASSVLDRGYEQYF